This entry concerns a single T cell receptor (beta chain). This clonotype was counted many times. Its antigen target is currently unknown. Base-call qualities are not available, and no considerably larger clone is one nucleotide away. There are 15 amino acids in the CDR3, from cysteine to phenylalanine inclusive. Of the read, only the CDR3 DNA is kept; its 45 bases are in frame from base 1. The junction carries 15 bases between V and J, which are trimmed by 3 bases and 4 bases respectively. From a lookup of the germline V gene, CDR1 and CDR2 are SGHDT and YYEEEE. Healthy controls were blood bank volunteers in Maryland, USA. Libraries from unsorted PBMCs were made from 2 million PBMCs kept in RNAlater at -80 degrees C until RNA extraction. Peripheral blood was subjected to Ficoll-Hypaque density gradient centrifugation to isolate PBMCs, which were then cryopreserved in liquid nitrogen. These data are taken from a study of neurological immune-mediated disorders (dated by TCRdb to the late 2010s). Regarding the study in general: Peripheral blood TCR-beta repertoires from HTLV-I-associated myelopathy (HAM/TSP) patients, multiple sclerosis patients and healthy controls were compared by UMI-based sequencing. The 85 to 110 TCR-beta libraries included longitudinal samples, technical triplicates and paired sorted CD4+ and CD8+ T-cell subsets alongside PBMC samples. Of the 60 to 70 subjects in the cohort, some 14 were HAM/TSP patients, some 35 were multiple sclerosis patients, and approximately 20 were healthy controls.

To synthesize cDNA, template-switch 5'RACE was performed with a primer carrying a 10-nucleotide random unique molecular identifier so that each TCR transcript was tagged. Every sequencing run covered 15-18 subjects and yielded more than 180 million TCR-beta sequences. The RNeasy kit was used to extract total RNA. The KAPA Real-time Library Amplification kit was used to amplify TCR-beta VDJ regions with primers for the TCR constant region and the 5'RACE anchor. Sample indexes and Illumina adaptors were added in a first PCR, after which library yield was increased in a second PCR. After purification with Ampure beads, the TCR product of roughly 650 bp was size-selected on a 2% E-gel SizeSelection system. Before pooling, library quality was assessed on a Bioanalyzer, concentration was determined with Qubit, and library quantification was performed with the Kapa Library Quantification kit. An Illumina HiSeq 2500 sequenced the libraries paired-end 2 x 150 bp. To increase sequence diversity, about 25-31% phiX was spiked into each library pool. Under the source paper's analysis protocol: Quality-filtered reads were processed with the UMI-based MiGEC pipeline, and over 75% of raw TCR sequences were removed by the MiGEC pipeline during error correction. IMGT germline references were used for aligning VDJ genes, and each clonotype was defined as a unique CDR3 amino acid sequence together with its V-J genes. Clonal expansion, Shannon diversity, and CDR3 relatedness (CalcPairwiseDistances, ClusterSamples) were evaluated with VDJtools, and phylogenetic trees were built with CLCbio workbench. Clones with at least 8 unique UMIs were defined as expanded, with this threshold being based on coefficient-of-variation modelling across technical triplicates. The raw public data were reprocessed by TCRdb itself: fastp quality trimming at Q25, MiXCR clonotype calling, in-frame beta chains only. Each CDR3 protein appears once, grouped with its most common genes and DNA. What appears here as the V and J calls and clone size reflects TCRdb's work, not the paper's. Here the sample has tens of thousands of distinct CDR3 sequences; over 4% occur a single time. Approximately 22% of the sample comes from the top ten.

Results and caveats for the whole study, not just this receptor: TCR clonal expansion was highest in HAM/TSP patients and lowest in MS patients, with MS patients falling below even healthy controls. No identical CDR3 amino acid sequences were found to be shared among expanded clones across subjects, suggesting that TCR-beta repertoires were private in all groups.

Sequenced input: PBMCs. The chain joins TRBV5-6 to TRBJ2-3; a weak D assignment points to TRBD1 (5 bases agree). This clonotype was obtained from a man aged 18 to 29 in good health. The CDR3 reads CASSWLTDGADTQYF. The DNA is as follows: TGTGCCAGCAGCTGGCTGACAGACGGTGCAGATACGCAGTATTTT.